Here is one T cell receptor (beta chain) with its context. The target of this receptor is not known. No quality values exist for individual bases; no much larger clone is one base distant. The germline V gene (reference sequence) supplies CDR1 LNHDA and CDR2 SQIVND. The CDR3 has 11 amino acids, counting the end cysteine and phenylalanine. This entry keeps only the CDR3 DNA: 33 bases, framed from base 1. V sheds 5 bases and J sheds 6 bases, leaving 8 bases between their ends. The data stem from a study of Ad26.COV2.S vaccination and SARS-CoV-2 variants (dated by TCRdb to the early 2020s). Regarding the study in general: Vaccine-arm donors came from COV1001, a multicentre, randomized, double-blind, placebo-controlled phase I-IIa trial of Ad26.COV2.S in healthy adults. Ad26.COV2.S was given intramuscularly at 5x10^10 or 1x10^11 viral particles, as a single shot or as two shots 56 days apart. Sequencing of the TCRbeta repertoire served to evaluate the specificity and breadth of SARS-CoV-2-reactive T cell receptors following Ad26.COV2.S vaccination. A total of 32 samples were included in the TCR-sequenced set, comprising roughly 20 Ad26.COV2.S vaccine recipients, 5 placebo recipients and 8 SARS-CoV-2 convalescent individuals. Trial participants were randomized into five groups of five, in which low-dose or high-dose Ad26.COV2.S was given once or twice, or placebo was given on both occasions. Throughout the experiments and outcome assessment, investigators stayed blinded to trial group allocation. Findings and caveats that apply to the study as a whole: Vaccine and placebo recipients had comparable non-spike TCR breadth, which fits with the vaccine containing only spike. Substantial breadth of spike-specific CD8+ and CD4+ T cell responses was reported after vaccination. The authors noted that total T cell responses may have been underestimated by the TCR breadth and depth analyses. Ad26.COV2.S recipients had higher spike-specific TCR breadth than placebo recipients (P = 0.0014). The study was not powered for comparison of responses between vaccine doses or regimens.

The sample's treatment or condition label is to be understood as: around 19 received Ad26.COV2.S at low or high dose, single or two shots; 5 received placebo; per-sample allocation not given. For vaccine and placebo recipients, the sequenced repertoires came from samples collected on day 63 after the first injection. Cohort 1b enrolled 25 or so adults aged 18-55 years at a single site in Boston, USA, between 29 July and 7 August 2020. Ad26.COV2.S was a replication-incompetent adenovirus type 26 vector expressing a prefusion-stabilized SARS-CoV-2 spike protein from the original Wuhan strain. The immunoSEQ Assay was the method used to sequence TCRbeta CDR3 regions. After extraction, genomic DNA underwent amplification by bias-controlled multiplex PCR, followed by high-throughput sequencing. As for the original processing: Collapsing and filtering of sequences were performed to quantify the absolute abundance of each unique TCRbeta CDR3 region. T cell fraction was estimated by normalization of TCRbeta template counts to usable DNA, with usable DNA being measured through amplification of reference genes present in all nucleated cells. Repertoire TCRs were annotated as SARS-CoV-2-specific by exact matching of V gene, CDR3 amino acid sequence and J gene to a known reactive TCR set. The reference SARS-CoV-2 TCR set was obtained from MIRA and was filtered for enrichment in COVID-19-positive ImmuneCODE repertoires, whereby public or cross-reactive TCRs were removed. Drawing on the MIRA antigens, annotated TCRs were analysed further at the level of specific ORF or position within ORF. Breadth was defined as the number of annotated unique rearrangements divided by the total number of unique productive rearrangements, and depth was defined as the summed frequency of the annotated unique rearrangements. Two-sided Wilcoxon rank-sum tests were applied when comparing TCR breadth between groups. As stored in TCRdb, this immuneACCESS dataset retains in-frame rearrangements with V and J assigned. A fraction of the clones does not appear; measured against another copy, unresolved V genes explain less than half of the discrepancy, and the remainder lacks a known reason. V, J and clone size are taken as reported in that table, and D and trimming were inferred from the DNA itself. This sample has a few hundred thousand clones in its table, and roughly four fifths of those were observed once. Approximately 7.8% of the sample goes to the ten largest clones.

The material was peripheral blood, obtained in a trial of Ad26.COV2.S vaccine versus placebo. In this chain, TRBV19 is recombined with TRBJ2-7; confidence is insufficient to name the D gene. The sequence was obtained from a person aged 18-65 years who received the Ad26.COV2.S COVID-19 vaccine or a placebo. The nucleotide sequence reads as follows: TGTGCCAGTAGTTCGGGCGGCGAGCAGTACTTC. Its protein product is CASSSGGEQYF.